This TCR beta chain was observed in a study of blood T cell repertoires in COVID-19. For the study at large: The study drew acute and convalescent COVID-19 samples from the United States, Italy and Spain. T cells, B-cell-depleted T cells, or PBMCs provided the cDNA or gDNA that served as material.

V was shortened by 4 bases and J by 4 bases, with 13 bases between the two germline ends. This CDR3 has 14 amino acids. The germline V gene has CDR1 MNHEY and CDR2 SMNVEV (reference sequence). Study processing details: For nucleated cells, counts were estimated from reference gene primer amplification. Clones were read by immunoSEQ multiplex PCR, and TCRdb kept only the in-frame ones, dropping some. V, J and clone size reflect that table, while D and trimming were determined from the DNA. The sample lists some 120,000 clones, around nine tenths occurring once. Sequencing was performed on peripheral blood. This clonotype was sampled from a woman aged 45-60 years with acute or convalescent COVID-19. This chain joins TRBV27 and TRBJ1-2, with a weak D call TRBD1 (6 bases). The CDR3 protein is CASSSRWGPYGYTF. DNA of the CDR3: TGTGCCAGCAGTTCCCGTTGGGGGCCCTATGGCTACACCTTC.